This record concerns one TCR beta chain sequence. Its target is unknown. 60 Vbeta and 13 Jbeta primers were used in PCR. Method: immunoSEQ multiplex PCR; TCRdb's copy keeps in-frame clones and lacks some. This table holds around 57,000 clones, around 90% found once. This record belongs to a study of cytomegalovirus exposure and HLA in healthy donors. Study-wide points: Most TCR sequences proved rare, with some public TCRs found in many donors.

The CDR3 has 14 residues. Germline loops: CDR1 LNHDA, CDR2 SQIVND (reference sequence). J lost 3 bases, V lost 6 bases, and 7 bases had no gene match. Material: PBMCs. The TCR sequence derives from a young man in good health and CMV-seropositive. This sequence joins TRBV19 and TRBJ1-1, with TRBD1 matching 7 bases. The DNA for the CDR3 is TGTGCCAGTAGAAAAACAGGGGAGGACACTGAAGCTTTCTTT. Translation: CASRKTGEDTEAFF. Filled out from reference TRBV19 and TRBJ1-1, the complete variable domain reads DGGITQSPKYLFRKEGQNVTLSCEQNLNHDAMYWYRQDPGQGLRLIYYSQIVNDFQKGDIAEGYSVSREKKESFPLTVTSAQKNPTAFYLCASRKTGEDTEAFFGQGTRLTVV.